This record covers a single T cell receptor (beta chain). Its cognate antigen is unknown. The germline V gene has CDR1 LNHDA and CDR2 SQIVND (reference sequence). V lost 3 bases to trimming and J lost 3 bases; unmatched junction nucleotides: 1. The CDR3 has 14 amino acids. The sample comes from a study of PD-1 blockade in classical Hodgkin lymphoma. Study conclusions and caveats: When set against healthy donors, newly diagnosed patients were reported to show lower baseline TCR diversity. Whereas CD4+ TCR diversity had risen significantly by C4D1, CD8+ TCR diversity had not. Baseline diversity in complete responders resembled that of newly diagnosed patients.

Clones were read by immunoSEQ multiplex PCR, and TCRdb kept only the in-frame ones, dropping some. Of under 100,000 clones in the sample, approximately 88% are singletons; the top ten hold 12%. Relapses following autologous stem cell transplantation were seen in all patients, with brentuximab vedotin exposure varying. Complete response, partial response or progressive disease was each patient's best response. This receptor was identified in a human donor with classical Hodgkin lymphoma. Sequencing used peripheral blood mononuclear cells (PBMCs), obtained at baseline. The rearrangement links TRBV19 to TRBJ2-7, with 11 positions matching TRBD1. CDR3 DNA sequence: TGTGCCAGTAGTATCGGGACAGGGGGCTACGAGCAGTACTTC. The encoded protein is CASSIGTGGYEQYF.